The TCR beta chain under discussion was sequenced for a study of PD-1 blockade in classical Hodgkin lymphoma. Time point in this sample: cycle 4 day 1 (C4D1), after 6 weeks of nivolumab. Relapses following autologous stem cell transplantation were seen in all patients, with brentuximab vedotin exposure varying. The CDR3 covers 14 residues. Deletions cut 4 bases from V and 1 base from J, with 10 bases between. Germline V lookup: CDR1 SGHRS, CDR2 YFSETQ. Some clones are missing from TCRdb's copy, which holds only in-frame ones; the method was immunoSEQ multiplex PCR. The data hold around 7,300 clones, with approximately 86% observed a single time.

Here the sequenced sample was peripheral blood mononuclear cells (PBMCs), taken before the fourth cycle of nivolumab. The chain couples TRBV5-1 to TRBJ2-3; TRBD1 might be the D (6 bases). The receptor's source is a human donor with classical Hodgkin lymphoma. The CDR3 reads CASSHRQGTDTQYF. CDR3 coding DNA: TGCGCCAGCAGCCACCGACAGGGCACAGATACGCAGTATTTT.